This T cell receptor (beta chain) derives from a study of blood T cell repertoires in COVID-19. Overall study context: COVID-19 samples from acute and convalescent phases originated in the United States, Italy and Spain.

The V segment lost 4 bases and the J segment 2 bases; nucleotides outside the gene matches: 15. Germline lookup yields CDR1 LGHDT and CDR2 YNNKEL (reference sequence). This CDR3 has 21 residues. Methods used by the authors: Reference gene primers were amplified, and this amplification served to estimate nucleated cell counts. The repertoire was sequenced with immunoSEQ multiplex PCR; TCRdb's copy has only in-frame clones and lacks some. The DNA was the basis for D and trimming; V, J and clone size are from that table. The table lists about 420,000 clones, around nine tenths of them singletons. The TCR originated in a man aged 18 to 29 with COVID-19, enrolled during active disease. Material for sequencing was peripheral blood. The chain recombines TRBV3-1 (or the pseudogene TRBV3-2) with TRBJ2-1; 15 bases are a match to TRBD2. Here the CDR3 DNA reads TGTGCCAGCAGCCCCCTCCCCAGGACTAGCGGGGGGGTTCCGCCCTACAATGAGCAGTTCTTC. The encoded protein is CASSPLPRTSGGVPPYNEQFF.